A selection of T cell receptor beta chains follows, all from one sample in a study of T cell repertoires in cytomegalovirus infection. In TCRdb, the reads were re-called with MiXCR into one record per CDR3 protein. The table shows 150,000 or so distinct CDR3 sequences, with roughly a quarter occurring only once. Sample: PBMCs. The origin of the receptors is a human donor in good health (CMV status not recorded). Some clones in this sample may be carry-over from other donors' samples. The CDR3 runs from the conserved cysteine through the conserved F or W. Clone size appears in some rows only: once, few, many, or a class for an expanded clone.

clone size: many; J gene: TRBJ1-2; V gene: TRBV7-2; CDR3 protein: CASSSIGQIYGYTF
clone size: NA; J gene: TRBJ1-4; V gene: TRBV28; CDR3 protein: CASSFLGPEEKLFF
clone size: NA; J gene: TRBJ1-1; V gene: TRBV4-1; CDR3 protein: CASSQQGTEAFF
clone size: NA; J gene: TRBJ1-3; V gene: TRBV28; CDR3 protein: CASSTGQSGNTIYF
clone size: many; J gene: TRBJ2-6; V gene: TRBV28; CDR3 protein: CASSVTGGAGANVLTF
clone size: NA; J gene: TRBJ2-3; V gene: TRBV14; CDR3 protein: CASSQDVRDTQYF
clone size: few; J gene: TRBJ2-3; V gene: TRBV19; CDR3 protein: CASRRQGNTDTQYF
clone size: NA; J gene: TRBJ2-7; V gene: TRBV20-1; CDR3 protein: CSAVPYTGSYEQYF
clone size: many; J gene: TRBJ2-2; V gene: TRBV7-2; CDR3 protein: CASSSPPGTGELFF
clone size: many; J gene: TRBJ1-6; V gene: TRBV7-2; CDR3 protein: CASSLRDRGLGSPLHF
clone size: few; J gene: TRBJ2-1; V gene: TRBV7-2; CDR3 protein: CASSLAVAGFYNEQFF
clone size: NA; J gene: TRBJ2-7; V gene: TRBV6-8; CDR3 protein: CASSYSASYEQYF
clone size: NA; J gene: TRBJ1-3; V gene: TRBV5-5; CDR3 protein: CASSFEHLITSGNTIYF
clone size: many; J gene: TRBJ1-5; V gene: TRBV12-3/TRBV12-4; CDR3 protein: CASTRGPYSNQPQHF
clone size: many; J gene: TRBJ2-5; V gene: TRBV7-2; CDR3 protein: CASSLAPGTDGETQYF
clone size: few; J gene: TRBJ1-4; V gene: TRBV18; CDR3 protein: CASSPPDGSTNEKLFF
clone size: few; J gene: TRBJ2-3; V gene: TRBV2; CDR3 protein: CASSAQGTTDTQYF
clone size: NA; J gene: TRBJ2-2; V gene: TRBV7-3; CDR3 protein: CASSLYPGQGNTGELFF